The present TCR beta chain was sequenced within a study of T-cell memory formation after mild COVID-19 (dated by TCRdb to the early 2020s). A note on the overall study: Most TCR sequence clusters were specific to one of the two donors. T-cell clones expanding and contracting after mild COVID-19 in a couple of donors were tracked by longitudinal TCRalpha and TCRbeta repertoire sequencing. The cohort was made up of two young adult volunteers, one female and one male, who were previously healthy.

Sequencer: Illumina NovaSeq 6000. TCRalpha and TCRbeta cDNA libraries were constructed by 5'RACE with constant-segment primers, with sample barcodes and unique molecular identifiers being introduced. Trizol reagent was used to extract RNA from every sample. Libraries were amplified in two PCR steps, with a second sample barcode and Illumina TruSeq adapters added in the second step. Sequencing of libraries was performed on an Illumina NovaSeq with 2 x 150 bp paired-end reads. Per the authors' processing: With migec v1.2.7, reads were demultiplexed and then collapsed into UMI-guided consensus sequences. With mixcr v2.1.11, UMI consensuses were aligned to TRA and TRB V and J templates and assembled into clonotypes. A clonotype was counted as expanded or contracted only when both edgeR and NoisET called the clonotype significant, with the noise models trained on biological replicates. edgeR calls used a false discovery rate-adjusted p below 0.01 and a log2 fold-change threshold of 1. As an exploratory analysis of dynamics, max-normalized trajectories of the 1000 most abundant clonotypes were examined by PCA with hierarchical clustering. Separately sequenced CD4+ and CD8+ repertoires were used to assign the CD4 or CD8 phenotype of responding clones. The public reads were reanalyzed by TCRdb: fastp trimming at Q25, MiXCR alignment, in-frame beta chains only. Each entry merges the rows of one CDR3 protein and shows their most common DNA and genes. These V and J calls rely on TCRdb rather than the paper's analysis. The sample contains under 300,000 distinct CDR3 sequences, about a sixth of them found a single time. The top ten hold around 3.8% of the sample.

For this clonotype: The target of this receptor is not known. The record has no base qualities; no much larger clone is one base away.

On the study overall, not on this receptor specifically: Some responding clones were found in pre-infection memory, which suggests that pre-existing cross-reactive memory T cells took part in the SARS-CoV-2 response. The study included only two mild cases, and larger cohorts that include severe cases with pre-infection samples were judged to be necessary. The second-wave clones that peaked on day 37 were not confirmed to be SARS-CoV-2 specific. Balanced CD4/CD8 phenotypes were observed for clones contracting from day 15 to 85, whereas a bias towards CD4+ was observed for a second wave of clones expanding from day 15 to 37. Contracting CD4+ clones appeared mostly in the CM and EM memory subsets, whereas CD8+ clones were enriched in EMRA.

PBMCs were isolated by Ficoll-Paque density gradient centrifugation. The germline V gene sets CDR1 to MNHEY and CDR2 to SVGAGI. The V end loses 4 bases and the J end loses 7 bases, and a stretch of 14 bases separates them. The CDR3 sequence holds 15 residues, the cysteine and phenylalanine included. This entry keeps only the CDR3 DNA: 45 bases, framed from base 1. The sequence is built from TRBV6-5 and TRBJ1-6; matching of 6 bases hints at TRBD1 as the D gene. The sequence derives from a young man who had mild COVID-19 (a few samples of this study predate the infection). The sample titles of this study are shuffled in the database, so cell type and time point are left out; the donor was told from shared clones. What was sequenced was PBMCs or a T cell subset sorted from them (not recorded which). CDR3 protein: CASSSGGEGNSPLHF. The nucleotide sequence is TGTGCCAGCAGTTCCGGGGGCGAGGGAAATTCACCCCTCCACTTT.